Listed here are 5 T cell receptor beta chains from one sample, sequenced in a study of monozygotic twins with inflammatory bowel disease (dated by TCRdb to about 2019). Libraries were prepared through 5' RACE. TCRdb records Illumina HiSeq 2500 as the sequencer. TCRdb reprocessed the raw reads; every CDR3 protein sequence is a single record, and DNA is not supplied. The table kept for this sample lists 110,000 to 150,000 distinct CDR3 sequences. 0.95% to 1.5% of the sample comes from the top ten. The specimen sequenced was blood. These receptors were taken from a human donor with ulcerative colitis or Crohn's disease, or a healthy co-twin of an affected twin (not recorded which).

The rearrangement uses TRBV20-1 and TRBJ1-1; TCRdb's assignment of TRBD1 cannot be checked, as there is no DNA. In germline, CDR1 is DFQATT, CDR2 SNEGSKA (reference sequence). This CDR3 is built from 14 residues. CDR3 sequence: CSAREEVSTGLDFF.

This chain connects TRBV6-2 or TRBV6-3 to TRBJ2-5; absent DNA, TCRdb's TRBD2 call cannot be checked. This CDR3 is built from 15 residues. Germline CDR1 MNHEY, CDR2 SVGEGT. CDR3 sequence reads: CASSYGASGGETQYF.

This CDR3 is CASSLYRGGGTEAFF. V gene TRBV28 combines with J gene TRBJ1-1; TCRdb calls TRBD1, which cannot be checked without DNA. Germline V CDR1 and CDR2: MDHEN, SYDVKM. The CDR3 contains 15 residues.

V and J are TRBV3-1 and TRBJ1-2; the TCRdb call, TRBD1, lacks DNA for checking. The CDR3 consists of 12 residues. The germline V gene has CDR1 LGHDT and CDR2 YNNKEL (reference sequence). CDR3 region: CASSLDRDGYTF.

The CDR3 loop is CASSQTPGLDAYEQYF. This chain uses TRBV3-1 with TRBJ2-7; there is no DNA to check the TCRdb D call of TRBD2. This CDR3 region has 16 residues. Germline CDR1 and CDR2: LGHDT and YNNKEL (reference sequence).